These 20 T cell receptor beta chains originate from one sample sequenced in a study of T cell changes during pregnancy in multiple sclerosis (dated by TCRdb to between 2017 and 2020). Libraries were made using the immunoSEQ multiplex PCR assay. TCRdb took over this immuneACCESS table, retaining in-frame rearrangements with V and J assigned. Such tables are incomplete; in checked studies, under half of the missing clones stem from an unresolved V gene, and the remainder is unexplained. This sample is represented by some 48,000 clones; around 91% of them were singletons. 6.5% to 9.5% of the sample is in the top ten clones. The source was CD8+ T cells from peripheral blood mononuclear cells, collected in the second trimester of pregnancy. All receptors derive from a female donor with multiple sclerosis, enrolled in a pregnancy study.

This chain joins TRBV6-6 and TRBJ1-5; 7 nucleotides line up with TRBD1. The ends lost 2 bases at V and 5 bases at J; junction bases unmatched: 9. There are 16 residues in the CDR3. Germline V gene data show CDR1 as MNHNY and CDR2 as SVGAGI (reference sequence). DNA for the CDR3: TGTGCCAGCAGTTACCCCGACAGGGAAGAGGATCAGCCCCAGCATTTT. This sequence encodes CASSYPDREEDQPQHF.

V is TRBV28 and J is TRBJ1-5; the D is unclear. Germline CDR1 is MDHEN and CDR2 is SYDVKM. V gave up 2 bases and J gave up 9 bases, with 14 bases separating them. This CDR3 contains 14 residues. The CDR3 loop reads CASSLTEYQMPQHF. DNA for the CDR3: TGTGCCAGCAGTTTAACAGAATATCAGATGCCCCAGCATTTT.

This chain joins TRBV28 and TRBJ2-7, with TRBD2 matching over 7 bases. V shed 5 bases, J shed 5 bases, and the junction held 12 bases outside the gene matches. CDR1 is MDHEN and CDR2 is SYDVKM in the germline V gene. This CDR3 is built from 15 residues. The CDR3 coding sequence is TGTGCCAGCAGTCCCTCGGGGGGTCGGGTGGACGAGCAGTACTTC. This encodes CASSPSGGRVDEQYF.

The gene calls are TRBV4-1 and TRBJ2-5; 7 nucleotides line up with TRBD2. Unmatched junction bases numbered 6, after V lost 0 bases and J lost 5 bases. The CDR3 has 15 residues. Germline CDR1 reads MGHRA; CDR2 reads YSYEKL. This CDR3 reads CASSQEGLGGETQYF. In DNA, the CDR3 is TGCGCCAGCAGCCAAGAAGGCCTCGGGGGGGAGACCCAGTACTTC.

CDR3 residues: CAISHPGLAGLKETQYF. The CDR3 DNA follows: TGTGCCATCAGTCACCCGGGACTAGCGGGCCTCAAAGAGACCCAGTACTTC. The rearrangement links TRBV10-3 to TRBJ2-5; 12 bases align to TRBD2. Germline V lookup: CDR1 ENHRY, CDR2 SYGVKD. J gave up 3 bases and V 5 bases, and 10 bases lay outside the gene matches. This CDR3 is 17 amino acids long.

The chain employs TRBV5-1 and TRBJ1-2; 7 bases fit TRBD1. CDR1 and CDR2 (germline): SGHRS, YFSETQ. J gave up 4 bases and V 0 bases, and 9 bases lay outside the gene matches. The CDR3 has 16 residues. For the CDR3, the DNA is TGCGCCAGCAGCTTGGAAGGGGGCGCGAGGAGCTATGGCTACACCTTC. Translation gives CASSLEGGARSYGYTF.

The CDR3 DNA is TGTGCCAGCAGCGTAGCCGGGACTAGCGGGGTGAGCAATGAGCAGTTCTTC. Translating it yields CASSVAGTSGVSNEQFF. This sequence joins TRBV9 and TRBJ2-1; TRBD2 agrees at 13 bases. The CDR3 has 17 amino acids. Germline V gene data show CDR1 as SGDLS and CDR2 as YYNGEE. The ends lost 0 bases at V and 6 bases at J; junction bases unmatched: 6.

By sample share, this clone is medium-sized (0.01 to 0.1%). Other DNA sequences of this sample code for an identical CDR3. J is TRBJ2-1 and V is TRBV27, with 8 bases identical to TRBD2. Germline CDR1 and CDR2: MNHEY and SMNVEV (reference sequence). The CDR3 contains 14 residues. V dropped 2 bases and J dropped 4; count of bases not matched to a gene: 1. The CDR3 nucleotides read TGTGCCAGCAGTTTAGCGGGGGGTTACAATGAGCAGTTCTTC. Amino acid sequence: CASSLAGGYNEQFF.

The genes are TRBV6-5 and TRBJ2-2, with D hard to call. V dropped 5 bases and J dropped 3 bases, with 7 bases sitting between them. This CDR3 region has 13 residues. CDR1 is MNHEY, CDR2 SVGAGI, per germline. The CDR3 region has the DNA TGTGCCAGCAGTCTGGCTGACACCGGGGAGCTGTTTTTT. It translates to CASSLADTGELFF.

V gene TRBV14 combines with J gene TRBJ1-6; maybe TRBD1 (5 bases). The germline gives CDR1 SGHDN, CDR2 FVKESK. The CDR3 is 17 amino acids. V lost 3 bases and J lost 4, with 16 bases in between. CDR3: CASSHWTLQSYNSPLHF. The DNA of the CDR3 is TGTGCCAGCAGCCACTGGACACTCCAATCATATAATTCACCCCTCCACTTT.

V and J are TRBV15 and TRBJ2-3; maybe TRBD1 (5 bases). CDR3 length equals 17 residues. Trimming shortened V by 1 base and J by 2 bases, and 16 bases separated the two germline ends. CDR1 is LNHNV and CDR2 is YYDKDF in the germline V gene (reference sequence). The CDR3 coding sequence is TGTGCCACCAGCAGAGTCCAACTCTTAGGGGTCACAGATACGCAGTATTTT. Protein product: CATSRVQLLGVTDTQYF.

V gene TRBV9 combines with J gene TRBJ2-3; 9 bases are shared with TRBD2. Germline CDR1 SGDLS, CDR2 YYNGEE. The V gene end was trimmed by 6 bases and the J gene end by 0 bases; junction bases not matched to a gene: 5. The CDR3 has 15 residues. As DNA, the CDR3 is TGTGCCAGCACATACGCGGGGGGGAGCACAGATACGCAGTATTTT. Translation: CASTYAGGSTDTQYF.

The chain uses TRBV29-1 and TRBJ1-2; D is perhaps TRBD1 (6 bases). CDR1 is SQVTM, CDR2 ANQGSEA, per germline. V gave up 0 bases and J gave up 4 bases, with 12 bases separating them. This CDR3 region has 14 residues. The CDR3, as DNA: TGCAGCGTTGAAGATCCTGGACAGCTCTATGGCTACACCTTC. Its protein product is CSVEDPGQLYGYTF.

This clone is a singleton in its sample. The rearrangement links TRBV7-3 to TRBJ2-7, with D possibly TRBD2 on 6 matching bases. The CDR3 is made up of 12 amino acids. V was clipped by 8 bases and J by 3 bases, with 11 bases between them. Germline loops: CDR1 SGHTA, CDR2 FQGTGA. In DNA, the CDR3 is TGTGCCAGCGGAATGGGAGGCTACGAGCAGTACTTC. Translating gives CASGMGGYEQYF.

The chain has TRBV18 and TRBJ2-1; 8 positions match TRBD1. Germline-derived CDR1 and CDR2 are KGHSH and LQKENI. J was trimmed by 2 bases and V by 6 bases; bases with no gene match: 9. CDR3 length: 16 residues. CDR3 loop: CASSDGQGGTYNEQFF. In DNA, the CDR3 is TGTGCCAGCTCTGACGGACAGGGAGGAACCTACAATGAGCAGTTCTTC.

V is TRBV11-2 and J is TRBJ2-7; possible D gene TRBD2, 5 bases. The CDR3 covers 13 residues. Germline assignment: CDR1 SGHAT and CDR2 FQNNGV. Trimming removed 5 bases at V and 1 base at J, with 9 bases between. The chain's CDR3 is CASSPGMSYEQYF. CDR3 nucleotides: TGTGCCAGCAGCCCCGGGATGTCCTACGAGCAGTACTTC. The full variable domain, rest sourced from reference TRBV11-2 and TRBJ2-7, is EAGVAQSPRYKIIEKRQSVAFWCNPISGHATLYWYQQILGQGPKLLIQFQNNGVVDDSQLPKDRFSAERLKGVDSTLKIQPAKLEDSAVYLCASSPGMSYEQYFGPGTRLTVT.

The chain uses TRBV6-5 and TRBJ2-3; 9 nucleotides match TRBD2. V trimming: 2 bases; J trimming: 6 bases; junction bases outside the gene matches: 6. The CDR3 runs to 15 residues. Germline V CDR1 and CDR2: MNHEY, SVGAGI. CDR3 loop: CASSYGAGGPDTQYF. CDR3 bases: TGTGCCAGCAGTTACGGGGCGGGGGGGCCGGATACGCAGTATTTT.

The chain combines TRBV4-1 with TRBJ1-3, with D unclear. Between the trimmed V and J ends, which lost 4 bases and 0 bases, there was a span of 13 bases. The germline V gene has CDR1 MGHRA and CDR2 YSYEKL. This CDR3 has 16 amino acids. The CDR3 sequence is CASSPESFFSGNTIYF. CDR3 DNA: TGCGCCAGCAGCCCGGAGAGCTTCTTCTCTGGAAACACCATATATTTT.

This chain joins TRBV19 and TRBJ2-1, with 8 bases fitting TRBD1. V dropped 0 bases and J dropped 9; count of bases not matched to a gene: 13. Germline V CDR1 and CDR2: LNHDA, SQIVND (reference sequence). This CDR3 spans 17 amino acids. The CDR3 sequence is CASSIDRPDREESEQFF. In DNA form, the CDR3 reads TGTGCCAGTAGTATAGATAGACCGGACAGGGAAGAAAGTGAGCAGTTCTTC. The variable domain in full, with the rest retrieved from reference TRBV19 and TRBJ2-1, is DGGITQSPKYLFRKEGQNVTLSCEQNLNHDAMYWYRQDPGQGLRLIYYSQIVNDFQKGDIAEGYSVSREKKESFPLTVTSAQKNPTAFYLCASSIDRPDREESEQFFGPGTRLTVL.

This chain connects TRBV27 to TRBJ2-7; D is perhaps TRBD1 (5 bases). The CDR3 has 15 amino acids. Trimming pared 0 bases from V and 4 bases from J, leaving 13 bases between. The germline CDR1 and CDR2 sequences are MNHEY and SMNVEV (reference sequence). CDR3: CASSLSRGSAYEQYF. For the CDR3, the DNA is TGTGCCAGCAGTTTATCTAGGGGATCGGCTTACGAGCAGTACTTC.